This T cell receptor (beta chain) was profiled in a study of blood T cell repertoires in COVID-19. Trimming removed 1 base from V and 2 bases from J, with 5 bases in between. The CDR3 sequence is 13 residues long. Per the germline V gene, CDR1 is SGHDN and CDR2 is FVKESK. Method: immunoSEQ multiplex PCR; TCRdb's copy keeps in-frame clones and lacks some. The data hold 200,000 to 250,000 clones, with about four fifths observed a single time. The chain recombines TRBV14 with TRBJ1-2; no definite D call. Sequenced input: PBMCs or T cells enriched from blood (not recorded which). This TCR came from a woman aged 40-49 years who had been exposed to COVID-19. In nucleotides, the CDR3 is TGTGCCAGCAGCCAAGTATCCAACTATGGCTACACCTTC. Amino acid sequence: CASSQVSNYGYTF.